A single sample gave rise to the 32 T cell receptor beta chains below, sequenced in a study of shared clonotypes between healthy human individuals. The table came from immunoSEQ multiplex PCR; TCRdb's copy has only in-frame clones and leaves some out. The sample contains 450,000 to 700,000 clones, just under 97% of which appear only once. Naive CD8 populations comprised CD45RO-negative cells positively selected for CCR7, excluding terminally differentiated effector memory CD45RA+ cells. The material sequenced was naive CD8+ T cells sorted from blood. The receptors were gathered from a woman under 40 in good health.

This chain's CDR3 is CASSGAKSGNTIYF. The CDR3 DNA follows: TGTGCCAGCAGCGGGGCGAAGTCAGGAAACACCATATATTTT. The chain employs TRBV9 and TRBJ1-3; D gene unclear. V lost 3 bases and J 4 bases, leaving 11 bases between the germline ends. Looked up from germline, CDR1 is SGDLS and CDR2 is YYNGEE. The CDR3 totals 14 residues.

This chain joins TRBV29-1 and TRBJ2-5; 7 bases are shared with TRBD1. The J call may be wrong; the DNA end is better matched by TRBJ2-7. Germline-derived CDR1 and CDR2 are SQVTM and ANQGSEA. This CDR3 has 12 amino acids. DNA of the CDR3: TGCAGCGTCGGACAGGACCCCTACGAGCAGTACTTC. Its translation: CSVGQDPYEQYF.

The V gene is TRBV7-8, the J gene TRBJ2-7; D might be TRBD1 (6 bases). Germline V lookup: CDR1 SGHVS, CDR2 FQNEAQ. Trimming left V 1 base short and J 3 bases short, with 10 bases between. CDR3 length: 14 amino acids. The CDR3 region has the DNA TGTGCCAGCAGCTTAGAGGGGGACGGCTACGAGCAGTACTTC. Residues: CASSLEGDGYEQYF.

The rearrangement uses TRBV15 and TRBJ2-2; the D is unclear. Trimming took off 1 base at V and 6 bases at J, with 3 bases between the two ends. This CDR3 contains 12 residues. Germline loops: CDR1 LNHNV, CDR2 YYDKDF (reference sequence). DNA of the CDR3: TGTGCCACCAGCAGAGGATCCGGGGAGCTGTTTTTT. Its protein product is CATSRGSGELFF.

In its sample, this clone was seen once. The chain has TRBV5-6 and TRBJ2-3; no clear D. V lost 1 base and J 1 base, leaving 10 bases between the germline ends. Germline lookup yields CDR1 SGHDT and CDR2 YYEEEE. This CDR3 is built from 15 residues. CDR3 region: CASSLLQLGTDTQYF. The CDR3 DNA is TGTGCCAGCAGCTTGTTACAGTTAGGCACAGATACGCAGTATTTT.

Regarding this clone: Within the sample, other DNA sequences also encode this same CDR3. The gene calls are TRBV20-1 and TRBJ2-7; tentative D call: TRBD2 (5 bases). With 5 bases removed from V and 3 bases from J, the gap between germline ends came to 8 bases. The CDR3 is 11 residues long. CDR1 is DFQATT, CDR2 SNEGSKA, per germline (reference sequence). The CDR3 DNA reads TGCAGTGCTCTACTAGGCTACGAGCAGTACTTC. Amino acids: CSALLGYEQYF.

The chain combines TRBV4-2 with TRBJ2-7, with TRBD2 matching 8 bases. Germline CDR1 LGHNA, CDR2 YNFKEQ. V shed 0 bases and J 6 bases; nucleotides not matched to a gene: 13. The CDR3 runs 17 residues. CDR3 sequence: CASSQEYSPGLVSEQYF. DNA of the CDR3: TGTGCCAGCAGCCAAGAGTACTCACCGGGACTAGTTTCCGAGCAGTACTTC.

V is TRBV4-1 and J is TRBJ2-5; the D gene could be TRBD1 or TRBD2 (7 bases each). CDR1 and CDR2 from the germline V gene are MGHRA and YSYEKL. The CDR3 consists of 17 residues. Trimming left V 0 bases short and J 1 base short, with 15 bases between. The CDR3 DNA reads as TGCGCCAGCAGCCAAGATAACGGGAGGACAGGCCAAGAGACCCAGTACTTC. It codes for CASSQDNGRTGQETQYF.

The V and J genes are TRBV10-3 and TRBJ1-1; D may be TRBD1 (5 bases). Trimming shortened V by 3 bases and J by 5 bases, and 16 bases separated the two germline ends. The CDR3 loop spans 15 amino acids. Per the germline V gene, CDR1 is ENHRY and CDR2 is SYGVKD. The CDR3 loop is CAISEGEGIWTEAFF. The CDR3 coding sequence is TGTGCCATCAGTGAAGGTGAGGGGATTTGGACTGAAGCTTTCTTT.

J is TRBJ2-7 and V is TRBV5-6, with D possibly being TRBD1 or TRBD2 (6 bases each). This CDR3 contains 13 residues. The V gene's germline CDR1 is SGHDT and CDR2 YYEEEE. V was cut by 4 bases and J by 3 bases, with 11 bases left in between. CDR3 protein: CASSGGRFYEQYF. Here the CDR3 DNA reads TGTGCCAGCAGCGGGGGGCGGTTCTACGAGCAGTACTTC.

This clone was seen only once. The CDR3 protein is CASSLSAGQGNQPQHF. CDR3 nucleotides: TGTGCCAGCAGTTTATCGGCAGGTCAGGGCAATCAGCCCCAGCATTTT. V is TRBV27 and J is TRBJ1-5; D unresolved. This CDR3 is built from 16 residues. Germline CDR1 is MNHEY and CDR2 is SMNVEV (reference sequence). V lost 0 bases, J lost 2 bases, and 11 bases lay in between.

This clone has only one observation. CDR3: CASSHLYPGHSFYEQYF. CDR3 nucleotide sequence: TGTGCCAGCAGCCATTTGTACCCGGGACACAGTTTTTACGAGCAGTACTTC. The chain recombines TRBV5-6 with TRBJ2-7; tentative D call: TRBD1 (6 bases). V lost 4 bases and J lost 4, with 24 bases in between. The V gene's germline CDR1 is SGHDT and CDR2 YYEEEE. This CDR3 contains 17 residues.

This clone was seen a single time. The chain links TRBV14 to TRBJ2-7, with unresolved D. Germline assignment: CDR1 SGHDN and CDR2 FVKESK. Trimming stripped 0 bases from V and 0 bases from J, with 9 bases between. There are 15 residues in the CDR3. DNA for the CDR3: TGTGCCAGCAGCCAAGATTTGGGGTTCTCCTACGAGCAGTACTTC. It encodes CASSQDLGFSYEQYF. Supplemented by reference TRBV14 and TRBJ2-7, the full variable domain reads EAGVTQFPSHSVIEKGQTVTLRCDPISGHDNLYWYRRVMGKEIKFLLHFVKESKQDESGMPNNRFLAERTGGTYSTLKVQPAELEDSGVYFCASSQDLGFSYEQYFGPGTRLTVT.

A single count supports this clone. The rearrangement joins TRBV7-9 to TRBJ2-7, with D tentatively TRBD1 (5 bases). V was cut by 4 bases and J by 2 bases, with 15 bases left in between. CDR1 is SEHNR and CDR2 is FQNEAQ in the germline V gene (reference sequence). The CDR3 contains 15 residues. In DNA, the CDR3 is TGTGCCAGCAGCTCAAGTAGGGGCTTCACCTACGAGCAGTACTTC. It translates to CASSSSRGFTYEQYF.

This sequence joins TRBV28 and TRBJ2-3; 7 nucleotides match TRBD1. Germline CDR1 reads MDHEN; CDR2 reads SYDVKM. Trimming removed 4 bases from V and 4 bases from J; junction bases left unmatched: 20. The CDR3 is 19 amino acids. CDR3 loop: CASSSPDRVNILGPDTQYF. CDR3 nucleotides: TGTGCCAGCAGTTCTCCCGACAGGGTGAATATTCTAGGGCCAGATACGCAGTATTTT.

The V gene is TRBV27, the J gene TRBJ2-1; TRBD2 might be the D (7 bases). V was clipped by 5 bases and J by 2 bases, with 13 bases between them. Germline V lookup: CDR1 MNHEY, CDR2 SMNVEV (reference sequence). The CDR3 consists of 15 residues. CDR3 region: CASSQAGGPYNEQFF. Written as DNA, the CDR3 is TGTGCCAGCAGTCAAGCCGGGGGGCCCTACAATGAGCAGTTCTTC.

The rearrangement uses TRBV14 and TRBJ2-3; 7 positions agree with TRBD2. The CDR3 length is 16 residues. Germline V gives CDR1 SGHDN, CDR2 FVKESK. J was trimmed by 6 bases and V by 4 bases; bases with no gene match: 13. CDR3 DNA sequence: TGTGCCAGCAGCCGCTGGGCGCGGGGGAGTTTTGATACGCAGTATTTT. Its translation is CASSRWARGSFDTQYF.

The chain joins TRBV19 to TRBJ2-7; 11 bases are a match to TRBD1. The CDR3 contains 18 residues. CDR1 and CDR2 from the germline V gene are LNHDA and SQIVND (reference sequence). With V trimmed by 3 bases and J by 2 bases, 12 bases remained unmatched. CDR3 residues: CASSILLTLGQGAYEQYF. In DNA, the CDR3 is TGTGCCAGTAGTATCCTTTTAACGTTGGGACAGGGGGCCTACGAGCAGTACTTC.

The chain links TRBV2 to TRBJ1-1; 10 nucleotides agree with TRBD1. The CDR3 is 16 amino acids. V was pared by 6 bases and J by 0 bases, with 7 bases of the junction left unmatched. Germline lookup yields CDR1 SNHLY and CDR2 FYNNEI. The CDR3 bases are TGTGCCAGCAGCGTTCGGACAGGGGGTATGAACACTGAAGCTTTCTTT. Translating gives CASSVRTGGMNTEAFF.

V gene TRBV19 combines with J gene TRBJ1-3; D is undetermined. This CDR3 has 17 amino acids. Germline assignment: CDR1 LNHDA and CDR2 SQIVND (reference sequence). V gave up 3 bases and J gave up 0 bases, with 15 bases separating them. DNA of the CDR3: TGTGCCAGTAGTATGGTATTCAGCGCCGGCTCTGGAAACACCATATATTTT. Its translation is CASSMVFSAGSGNTIYF. The entire variable domain, with the rest obtained from reference TRBV19 and TRBJ1-3, is as follows: DGGITQSPKYLFRKEGQNVTLSCEQNLNHDAMYWYRQDPGQGLRLIYYSQIVNDFQKGDIAEGYSVSREKKESFPLTVTSAQKNPTAFYLCASSMVFSAGSGNTIYFGEGSWLTVV.

The chain is built from TRBV7-9 and TRBJ1-4; 7 bases agree with TRBD1. There are 16 residues in the CDR3. V gave up 5 bases and J gave up 4 bases; unmatched junction bases: 10. The germline CDR1 and CDR2 sequences are SEHNR and FQNEAQ (reference sequence). The CDR3: CASSPGTALYNEKLFF. As DNA, the CDR3 is TGTGCCAGCAGCCCTGGGACAGCCCTCTATAATGAAAAACTGTTTTTT.

This chain uses TRBV30 with TRBJ2-5, with D possibly being TRBD1 or TRBD2 (5 bases each). The germline V gene encodes CDR1 GTSNPN and CDR2 SVGIG (reference sequence). There are 15 residues in the CDR3. Between the trimmed V and J ends, which lost 4 bases and 9 bases, there was a span of 24 bases. CDR3 nucleotides: TGTGCCTGGACCACCGGGACGCCGGGCCTAGGGGCCCAGTACTTC. It codes for CAWTTGTPGLGAQYF.

The V gene is TRBV7-9, the J gene TRBJ2-7; possibly TRBD2 for D (5 bases). The CDR3 contains 13 residues. Per germline, CDR1 SEHNR and CDR2 FQNEAQ (reference sequence). V lost 5 bases and J 3 bases, leaving 11 bases between the germline ends. The CDR3 DNA reads TGTGCCAGCAGCCTTAATAGCGACTACGAGCAGTACTTC. Amino acids: CASSLNSDYEQYF.

This sequence joins TRBV28 and TRBJ1-5; no reliable D call. The CDR3 loop spans 14 amino acids. Trimming shortened V by 3 bases and J by 0 bases, and 6 bases separated the two germline ends. CDR1 and CDR2 from the germline V gene are MDHEN and SYDVKM. The CDR3 nucleotides are TGTGCCAGCAGTTTTGAGGGTAGCAATCAGCCCCAGCATTTT. The encoded protein is CASSFEGSNQPQHF.

CDR3 loop: CASSEQGRYEQYF. In DNA, the CDR3 is TGTGCCAGCAGTGAACAGGGTCGATACGAGCAGTACTTC. This chain joins TRBV25-1 and TRBJ2-7, with a possible D match to TRBD1 (5 bases). V was shortened by 2 bases and J by 4 bases, with 9 bases between the two germline ends. CDR3 length equals 13 residues. The V gene's germline CDR1 is MGHDK and CDR2 SYGVNS.

The chain employs TRBV7-6 and TRBJ2-7; D is undetermined. The CDR3 loop spans 14 amino acids. Germline CDR1 reads SGHVS; CDR2 reads FNYEAQ. V shed 0 bases and J shed 0 bases, with 6 bases lying between them. In DNA form, the CDR3 reads TGTGCCAGCAGCTTAGCGGTGGGCTCCTACGAGCAGTACTTC. Protein: CASSLAVGSYEQYF.

The J gene is TRBJ1-6, the V gene TRBV7-8, with a possible D match to TRBD1 (5 bases). Germline CDR1 SGHVS, CDR2 FQNEAQ. CDR3 size: 14 residues. Trimming left V 5 bases short and J 9 bases short, with 14 bases between. CDR3 coding DNA: TGTGCCAGCAGCCCGGGACGGAACCTTTCACCCCTCCACTTT. Residues: CASSPGRNLSPLHF.

V and J are TRBV2 and TRBJ2-1, with 9 bases that match TRBD2. The V gene's germline CDR1 is SNHLY and CDR2 FYNNEI. V shed 6 bases and J 9 bases; nucleotides not matched to a gene: 12. The CDR3 has 15 residues. The CDR3 reads CASRRGRGPISEQFF. DNA of the CDR3: TGTGCCAGCAGGCGCGGGAGGGGACCAATCAGTGAGCAGTTCTTC.

This clone was observed once. The chain links TRBV28 to TRBJ2-2; D call uncertain. V lost 6 bases, J lost 3 bases, and 5 bases lay in between. The CDR3 has 12 amino acids. CDR1 is MDHEN, CDR2 SYDVKM, per germline. The CDR3 is CASRGYTGELFF. CDR3 nucleotide sequence: TGTGCCAGCAGGGGTTACACCGGGGAGCTGTTTTTT. Full variable domain (outside the CDR3, taken from reference TRBV28 and TRBJ2-2): DVKVTQSSRYLVKRTGEKVFLECVQDMDHENMFWYRQDPGLGLRLIYFSYDVKMKEKGDIPEGYSVSREKKERFSLILESASTNQTSMYLCASRGYTGELFFGEGSRLTVL.

The chain joins TRBV2 to TRBJ2-3, with TRBD2 matching over 10 bases. CDR1 is SNHLY, CDR2 FYNNEI, per germline. The CDR3 totals 17 residues. After removal of 5 bases from V and 3 bases from J, the junction contained 11 bases not matched to a gene. CDR3 in amino acids: CASSRRSGRATTDTQYF. The DNA of the CDR3 is TGTGCCAGCAGTCGCCGAAGCGGGAGGGCAACTACAGATACGCAGTATTTT.

The V and J genes are TRBV2 and TRBJ1-2; no reliable D call. V lost 7 bases and J 5 bases, leaving 14 bases between the germline ends. This CDR3 comprises 13 residues. Germline CDR1 reads SNHLY; CDR2 reads FYNNEI. CDR3 sequence reads: CASIPGGAYGYTF. Here the CDR3 DNA reads TGTGCCAGCATTCCGGGAGGCGCTTATGGCTACACCTTC.

The chain is built from TRBV4-1 and TRBJ2-7; D is ambiguous. The CDR3 has 15 amino acids. From germline, CDR1 is MGHRA and CDR2 YSYEKL. V was trimmed by 4 bases and J by 2 bases, leaving 15 bases between them. CDR3 residues: CASSPSRAIPYEQYF. DNA of the CDR3: TGCGCCAGCAGCCCGTCTAGGGCAATTCCCTACGAGCAGTACTTC.